The 22 T cell receptor beta chains in this list originate from one sample, sequenced in a study of cytomegalovirus exposure and HLA in healthy donors. The PCR was carried out with 60 Vbeta primers and 13 Jbeta primers. Only in-frame clones appear in the TCRdb table, and some are missing; sequencing was by immunoSEQ multiplex PCR. The table records 85,000 to 100,000 clones, under 85% of them present only once. Material for sequencing was PBMCs. These receptors all stem from a woman aged 40 to 55 in good health and CMV-seropositive.

This chain uses TRBV4-1 with TRBJ1-2; no clear D. This CDR3 contains 15 residues. Germline V gene lookup returns CDR1 MGHRA and CDR2 YSYEKL. Trimming took 2 bases from V and 4 from J, leaving 14 bases between them. CDR3 residues: CASSQTGENSYGYTF. The CDR3 DNA follows: TGCGCCAGCAGCCAAACTGGGGAGAACAGCTATGGCTACACCTTC.

CDR3 residues: CATSRGLAGEQFF. The CDR3 region has the DNA TGTGCCACCAGCAGAGGACTAGCAGGAGAGCAGTTCTTC. The genes are TRBV15 and TRBJ2-1; 7 bases map to TRBD2. This CDR3 is built from 13 residues. Trimming cost V 1 base and J 10 bases; bases outside gene matches: 4. Germline V gene sequence: CDR1 LNHNV, CDR2 YYDKDF (reference sequence).

The chain carries TRBV13 and TRBJ1-6; unclear D gene. V shed 5 bases and J shed 6 bases, with 2 bases lying between them. In germline, CDR1 is PRHDT, CDR2 FYEKMQ (reference sequence). This CDR3 comprises 11 residues. Here the CDR3 reads CASSLNSPLHF. The CDR3 region has the DNA TGTGCCAGCAGCCTTAATTCACCCCTCCACTTT.

This clone has just one count. This chain connects TRBV4-1 to TRBJ2-7, with 11 positions matching TRBD2. V shed 3 bases, J shed 0 bases, and the junction held 1 base outside the gene matches. Germline-derived CDR1 and CDR2 are MGHRA and YSYEKL. This CDR3 has 15 residues. The CDR3 nucleotides read TGCGCCAGCAGCCACGGACTAGCGGGCTCCTACGAGCAGTACTTC. It encodes CASSHGLAGSYEQYF.

This clone occurred once. This chain uses TRBV6-5 with TRBJ2-3; D perhaps matches TRBD2 (6 bases). Germline V gene sequence: CDR1 MNHEY, CDR2 SVGAGI. The CDR3 consists of 13 residues. The V end was cut by 5 bases, the J end by 2 bases, with 8 bases between. The CDR3 is CASSRDFTDTQYF. The CDR3 DNA follows: TGTGCCAGCAGTCGGGACTTCACAGATACGCAGTATTTT.

This chain uses TRBV6-6 with TRBJ1-2, with D hard to call. The CDR3 covers 16 residues. V lost 5 bases and J lost 5, with 21 bases in between. In germline, CDR1 is MNHNY, CDR2 SVGAGI (reference sequence). The CDR3 loop is CASSPPSADVLYGYTF. The CDR3 DNA reads as TGTGCCAGCAGTCCCCCTTCAGCGGACGTCCTTTATGGCTACACCTTC.

This chain joins TRBV6-5 and TRBJ2-7; no reliable D call. The CDR3 runs to 13 residues. V was clipped by 8 bases and J by 4 bases, with 15 bases between them. Per the germline V gene, CDR1 is MNHEY and CDR2 is SVGAGI. CDR3 sequence reads: CASGPNSLYEQYF. In DNA form, the CDR3 reads TGTGCCAGCGGTCCTAATAGCTTATACGAGCAGTACTTC.

Only a few counts were recorded for this clone. The chain employs TRBV5-1 and TRBJ2-5; weak D call: TRBD2 (5 bases). V shed 6 bases and J shed 5 bases, with 20 bases lying between them. CDR3 length equals 15 residues. Germline V gene data show CDR1 as SGHRS and CDR2 as YFSETQ. CDR3 bases: TGCGCCAGCATGCGACCAGAGGGAGTGGGGGAGACCCAGTACTTC. It yields the protein CASMRPEGVGETQYF.

The rearrangement links TRBV5-1 to TRBJ2-1; 9 bases match TRBD2. CDR3 length: 15 amino acids. CDR1 is SGHRS and CDR2 is YFSETQ in the germline V gene. The J segment lost 8 bases and the V segment lost 0 bases, leaving 6 bases of the junction unmatched. In DNA, the CDR3 is TGCGCCAGCAGCTTGGTAGCGGGAGTGGTGGATGAGCAGTTCTTC. Encoded protein: CASSLVAGVVDEQFF.

The gene calls are TRBV27 and TRBJ1-5; 7 nucleotides agree with TRBD1. With V trimmed by 1 base and J by 2 bases, 2 bases remained unmatched. This CDR3 contains 15 residues. Germline CDR1 reads MNHEY; CDR2 reads SMNVEV (reference sequence). CDR3 sequence (DNA): TGTGCCAGCAGTTTATTAGGGGGCGGCAATCAGCCCCAGCATTTT. It is translated as CASSLLGGGNQPQHF.

V is TRBV30 and J is TRBJ2-1, with D maybe TRBD2 (5 bases). The germline gives CDR1 GTSNPN, CDR2 SVGIG (reference sequence). V was cut by 2 bases and J by 5 bases, with 13 bases left in between. The CDR3 extends over 14 amino acids. The CDR3 loop reads CAWSNGVGNNEQFF. CDR3 nucleotide sequence: TGTGCCTGGAGTAACGGGGTTGGTAACAATGAGCAGTTCTTC.

The chain couples TRBV7-9 to TRBJ2-7; 11 positions agree with TRBD1. Germline-derived CDR1 and CDR2 are SEHNR and FQNEAQ (reference sequence). The CDR3 is 17 residues long. Trimming cost V 5 bases and J 0 bases; bases outside gene matches: 9. CDR3 sequence: CASSTRAGTGGSYEQYF. The CDR3 DNA sequence: TGTGCCAGCAGCACTAGGGCCGGGACAGGGGGCTCCTACGAGCAGTACTTC.

The V gene is TRBV2, the J gene TRBJ1-2, with 8 bases lining up with TRBD1. The CDR3 covers 15 residues. V lost 5 bases and J lost 6; bases outside the gene matches: 11. Germline lookup yields CDR1 SNHLY and CDR2 FYNNEI. The CDR3 DNA reads TGTGCCAGCAGTCTGAGTGGACAGGGCGCGGATGGCTACACCTTC. Its translation is CASSLSGQGADGYTF.

This clone was observed a single time. J is TRBJ2-5 and V is TRBV5-1; 9 bases are a match to TRBD1. V was clipped by 4 bases and J by 2 bases; unmatched bases: 3. Germline CDR1 reads SGHRS; CDR2 reads YFSETQ. The CDR3 runs to 14 residues. The CDR3 loop reads CASSQGQGQETQYF. For the CDR3, the DNA is TGCGCCAGCAGCCAAGGACAGGGGCAAGAGACCCAGTACTTC.

The rearrangement links TRBV5-1 to TRBJ2-1; 8 bases line up with TRBD2. CDR1 is SGHRS, CDR2 YFSETQ, per germline. The CDR3 contains 15 residues. V shed 0 bases and J 4 bases; nucleotides not matched to a gene: 3. DNA of the CDR3: TGCGCCAGCAGCTTGGGGACTAGCCTGTACAATGAGCAGTTCTTC. Protein sequence: CASSLGTSLYNEQFF.

This rearrangement joins TRBV6-5 to TRBJ2-5, with TRBD2 identical over 8 bases. The germline CDR1 and CDR2 sequences are MNHEY and SVGAGI. The J segment lost 5 bases and the V segment lost 2 bases, leaving 4 bases of the junction unmatched. The CDR3 sequence is 14 residues long. CDR3: CASSYQSGSETQYF. CDR3 DNA sequence: TGTGCCAGCAGTTACCAAAGCGGGAGTGAGACCCAGTACTTC.

The chain carries TRBV5-8 and TRBJ2-2, with 11 bases matching TRBD2. V dropped 6 bases and J dropped 6; count of bases not matched to a gene: 4. Germline V CDR1 and CDR2: SGHTS, YDEGEE. This CDR3 region has 14 residues. The CDR3 DNA reads as TGTGCCAGCACCTGGACTAGCGGGTCCGGGGAGCTGTTTTTT. As protein: CASTWTSGSGELFF.

The CDR3 loop reads CASSLGLSGTDTQYF. The CDR3, as DNA: TGTGCCAGCAGCTTAGGTCTTAGCGGGACAGATACGCAGTATTTT. The chain couples TRBV11-2 to TRBJ2-3, with 7 bases fitting TRBD2. This CDR3 is 15 amino acids long. Losses at the gene ends were 1 base for V and 3 bases for J; bases not matched to a gene: 4. Germline V gives CDR1 SGHAT, CDR2 FQNNGV.

The rearrangement links TRBV5-1 to TRBJ1-2; 11 nucleotides match TRBD1. Germline V gene lookup returns CDR1 SGHRS and CDR2 YFSETQ. This CDR3 region has 16 residues. Trimming cost V 2 bases and J 7 bases; bases outside gene matches: 10. CDR3 in amino acids: CASSLAPGQGVRGYTF. Written as DNA, the CDR3 is TGCGCCAGCAGCTTAGCCCCGGGACAGGGGGTTCGTGGCTACACCTTC.

The chain couples TRBV5-1 to TRBJ2-5; 12 bases match TRBD2. The CDR3 runs 18 residues. After removal of 2 bases from V and 0 bases from J, the junction contained 8 bases not matched to a gene. Looked up from germline, CDR1 is SGHRS and CDR2 is YFSETQ. Here the CDR3 DNA reads TGCGCCAGCAGCTTTTTGGGGCTAGCGGGAGGGTACCAAGAGACCCAGTACTTC. The encoded protein is CASSFLGLAGGYQETQYF.

The chain carries TRBV2 and TRBJ2-2; weak D call: TRBD2 (5 bases). V lost 8 bases to trimming and J lost 1 base, with 5 bases between them. Germline V gene lookup returns CDR1 SNHLY and CDR2 FYNNEI. This CDR3 region has 12 residues. The CDR3 here is CASAGNTGELFF. In DNA form, the CDR3 reads TGTGCCAGCGCGGGGAACACCGGGGAGCTGTTTTTT.

The V and J genes are TRBV5-4 and TRBJ2-5; 7 bases are shared with TRBD2. Germline assignment: CDR1 SGHNT and CDR2 YYREEE (reference sequence). CDR3 length: 16 residues. V was clipped by 1 base and J by 7 bases; unmatched bases: 13. CDR3 loop: CASSLTTGGGLGTQYF. The CDR3 coding sequence is TGTGCCAGCAGCTTGACCACGGGAGGCGGGTTGGGGACCCAGTACTTC.